Shown below are 12 T cell receptor beta chains from a single sample sequenced in a study of shared clonotypes between healthy human individuals. CD8 cells classed as naive were CD45RO-negative and positively selected for CCR7, excluding terminally differentiated effector memory CD45RA+ cells. Assay: immunoSEQ multiplex PCR; the TCRdb copy retains only in-frame clones and omits some. Here the sample spans about 2,100,000 clones, approximately 94% being singletons. The source material was naive CD8+ T cells from PBMCs. The receptors originated from a man aged 18 to 35 in good health. Some clones in this sample may be carry-over from other donors' samples.

The chain couples TRBV6-6 to TRBJ2-3, with D maybe TRBD1 (6 bases). CDR3 length: 15 amino acids. Germline CDR1 reads MNHNY; CDR2 reads SVGAGI (reference sequence). Trimming cost V 6 bases and J 4 bases, with 17 bases left between them. CDR3 sequence reads: CASRHSGAWPDTQYF. CDR3 in DNA: TGTGCCAGCAGACATTCAGGGGCGTGGCCAGATACGCAGTATTTT.

The genes are TRBV27 and TRBJ2-1; TRBD2 matches at 9 bases. The germline V gene encodes CDR1 MNHEY and CDR2 SMNVEV (reference sequence). CDR3 size: 15 residues. V gave up 2 bases and J gave up 5 bases; unmatched junction bases: 4. CDR3 coding DNA: TGTGCCAGCAGTTTAGCGGGAGGGGCAAACAATGAGCAGTTCTTC. The encoded protein is CASSLAGGANNEQFF.

With regard to this clone: Other DNA sequences within the sample encode an identical CDR3. This chain joins TRBV11-2 and TRBJ1-1; D is ambiguous. Germline CDR1 reads SGHAT; CDR2 reads FQNNGV. The CDR3 is made up of 13 amino acids. V was pared by 2 bases and J by 4 bases, with 8 bases between. The CDR3 sequence: CASSLSGFTEAFF. The CDR3 DNA is TGTGCCAGCAGCTTAAGCGGGTTCACTGAAGCTTTCTTT.

V usage is TRBV13 and J usage is TRBJ2-5; 8 bases agree with TRBD2. This CDR3 region has 18 residues. Germline loops: CDR1 PRHDT, CDR2 FYEKMQ (reference sequence). V lost 5 bases, J lost 5 bases, and 19 bases stayed unmatched. Here the CDR3 reads CASSQDTSGTSFSETQYF. The CDR3, as DNA: TGTGCCAGCAGCCAAGACACATCTGGGACTAGTTTCAGTGAGACCCAGTACTTC.

The CDR3 loop reads CASSIGGNSGETQYF. The CDR3, as DNA: TGTGCCAGTAGTATCGGGGGGAACAGCGGGGAGACCCAGTACTTC. This chain connects TRBV19 to TRBJ2-5; 7 bases line up with TRBD2. The CDR3 sequence is 15 residues long. The germline gives CDR1 LNHDA, CDR2 SQIVND (reference sequence). The J segment lost 5 bases and the V segment lost 3 bases, leaving 9 bases of the junction unmatched.

The J gene is TRBJ1-4, the V gene TRBV9, with D possibly matching TRBD1 (5 bases). Germline V gives CDR1 SGDLS, CDR2 YYNGEE. V was pared by 1 base and J by 7 bases, with 14 bases between. The CDR3 extends over 15 amino acids. CDR3 sequence: CASSVKGFQSEKLFF. CDR3 nucleotide sequence: TGTGCCAGCAGCGTAAAGGGGTTTCAGAGTGAAAAACTGTTTTTT.

The chain is built from TRBV4-2 and TRBJ2-1, with TRBD1 matching over 8 bases. The CDR3 totals 14 residues. Germline V CDR1 and CDR2: LGHNA, YNFKEQ. The trim removed 0 bases at V and 9 bases at J, leaving 4 bases unmatched. The CDR3, as DNA: TGTGCCAGCAGCCAAGACAGGGGGCATCTTGAGCAGTTCTTC. This sequence encodes CASSQDRGHLEQFF.

J is TRBJ2-7 and V is TRBV5-4, with 9 nucleotides matching TRBD1. CDR1 is SGHNT, CDR2 YYREEE, per germline (reference sequence). The length of the CDR3 is 13 residues. V shed 5 bases and J 5 bases; nucleotides not matched to a gene: 5. The CDR3 nucleotides read TGTGCCAGCAGTAGGGACAGGGTGAACGAGCAGTACTTC. Protein product: CASSRDRVNEQYF.

The gene calls are TRBV5-4 and TRBJ2-1; TRBD2 aligns across 14 bases. The CDR3 extends over 14 amino acids. Germline-derived CDR1 and CDR2 are SGHNT and YYREEE (reference sequence). Trimming removed 4 bases from V and 7 bases from J; junction bases left unmatched: 1. DNA of the CDR3: TGTGCCAGCAGCCGGACTAGCGGGAGGAATGAGCAGTTCTTC. As protein: CASSRTSGRNEQFF.

This chain links TRBV10-3 with TRBJ1-2; D might be TRBD1 (6 bases). Between the trimmed V and J ends, which lost 7 bases and 4 bases, there was a span of 16 bases. This CDR3 region has 14 residues. CDR1 is ENHRY, CDR2 SYGVKD, per germline. The CDR3 protein is CAIKKTGELYGYTF. DNA for the CDR3: TGTGCCATCAAGAAGACAGGAGAACTCTATGGCTACACCTTC.

This chain uses TRBV11-3 with TRBJ2-6; TRBD1 or TRBD2 may be the D gene (5 bases each). Germline V gives CDR1 SGHNT, CDR2 YENEEA. CDR3 length: 18 amino acids. V gave up 4 bases and J gave up 2 bases, with 18 bases separating them. The DNA of the CDR3 is TGTGCCAGCAGCTCCGGGGCAGAAGCATACCCTGGGGCCAACGTCCTGACTTTC. Protein: CASSSGAEAYPGANVLTF.

This chain joins TRBV2 and TRBJ2-5; 9 bases fit TRBD2. CDR3 length: 17 residues. V lost 8 bases, J lost 1 base, and 14 bases stayed unmatched. CDR1 is SNHLY, CDR2 FYNNEI, per germline. The chain's CDR3 is CASASLLSGSFQETQYF. DNA of the CDR3: TGTGCCAGCGCCTCCCTTCTTAGCGGGAGTTTCCAAGAGACCCAGTACTTC. The entire variable domain, with the rest obtained from reference TRBV2 and TRBJ2-5, is as follows: EPEVTQTPSHQVTQMGQEVILRCVPISNHLYFYWYRQILGQKVEFLVSFYNNEISEKSEIFDDQFSVERPDGSNFTLKIRSTKLEDSAMYFCASASLLSGSFQETQYFGPGTRLLVL.